The present T cell receptor (beta chain) was sequenced within a study of cytomegalovirus exposure and HLA in healthy donors. Study-level information: Per a later analysis, the roughly 680 first-cohort and 120 or so validation repertoires shared one platform.

Comments on this clone: Its target is not known.

General study findings and limits: Subsequent analysis revealed that first-cohort TCR clusters tended to co-occur in the 90 to 150 validation repertoires.

V lost 6 bases and J lost 2, with 4 bases in between. CDR3 length: 11 residues. Per the germline V gene, CDR1 is MDHEN and CDR2 is SYDVKM. Here immunoSEQ multiplex PCR was the method, and the copy in TCRdb shows in-frame clones only, minus some. The top ten hold around 0.69% of the sample, which has some 80,000 clones, about 95% seen once. The chain is built from TRBV28 and TRBJ1-1; no clear D. The specimen was PBMCs. This receptor was obtained from a woman younger than 35 in good health and CMV-seronegative. The CDR3 protein is CASRYNTEAFF. For the CDR3, the DNA is TGTGCCAGCAGGTATAACACTGAAGCTTTCTTT.